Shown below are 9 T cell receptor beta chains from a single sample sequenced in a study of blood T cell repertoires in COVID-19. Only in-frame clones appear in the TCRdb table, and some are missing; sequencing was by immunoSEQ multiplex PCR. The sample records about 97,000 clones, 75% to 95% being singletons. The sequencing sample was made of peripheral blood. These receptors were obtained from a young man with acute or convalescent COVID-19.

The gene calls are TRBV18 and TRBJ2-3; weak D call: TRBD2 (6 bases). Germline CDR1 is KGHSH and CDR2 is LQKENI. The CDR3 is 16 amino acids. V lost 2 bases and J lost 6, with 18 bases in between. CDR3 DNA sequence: TGTGCCAGCTCACCAATTCGGGGGACCCTTACGGATACGCAGTATTTT. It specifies CASSPIRGTLTDTQYF.

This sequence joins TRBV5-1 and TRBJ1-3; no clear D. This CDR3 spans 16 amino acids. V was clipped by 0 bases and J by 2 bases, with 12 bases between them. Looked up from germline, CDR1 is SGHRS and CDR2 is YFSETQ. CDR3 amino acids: CASSLAQLVAGNTIYF. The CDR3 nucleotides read TGCGCCAGCAGCTTGGCTCAGTTGGTGGCTGGAAACACCATATATTTT.

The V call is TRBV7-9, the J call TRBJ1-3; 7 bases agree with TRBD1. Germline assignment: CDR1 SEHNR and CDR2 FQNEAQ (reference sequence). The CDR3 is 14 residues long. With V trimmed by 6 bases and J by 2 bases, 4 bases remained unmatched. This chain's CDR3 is CASRPDRAGNTIYF. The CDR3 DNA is TGTGCCAGCAGGCCCGACAGGGCTGGAAACACCATATATTTT.

Here the CDR3 reads CASSPGGRTKPEAFF. CDR3 sequence (DNA): TGTGCCAGCAGTCCGGGGGGACGGACTAAACCGGAAGCTTTCTTT. This chain connects TRBV6-5 to TRBJ1-1, with D possibly being TRBD1 (5 bases). There are 15 residues in the CDR3. Trimming took 5 bases from V and 8 from J, leaving 21 bases between them. The germline V gene has CDR1 MNHEY and CDR2 SVGAGI.

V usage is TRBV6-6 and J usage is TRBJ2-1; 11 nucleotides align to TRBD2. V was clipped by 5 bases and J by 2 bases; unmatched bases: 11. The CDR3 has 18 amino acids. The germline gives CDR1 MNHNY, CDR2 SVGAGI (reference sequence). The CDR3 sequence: CASSRAPGTSGTYNEQFF. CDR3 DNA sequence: TGTGCCAGCAGTCGAGCCCCCGGGACTAGCGGTACCTACAATGAGCAGTTCTTC.

CDR3 DNA: TGTGCCAGTAGTACTCCCAGTGTCACTGAAGCTTTCTTT. Translating it yields CASSTPSVTEAFF. The chain has TRBV19 and TRBJ1-1; no definite D call. The CDR3 has 13 amino acids. V was trimmed by 4 bases and J by 4 bases, leaving 10 bases between them. Germline lookup yields CDR1 LNHDA and CDR2 SQIVND (reference sequence).

The CDR3 region is CASSFLGLTKNTEAFF. The CDR3 nucleotides read TGTGCCAGCAGCTTCCTCGGACTCACCAAGAACACTGAAGCTTTCTTT. The V call is TRBV3-1 (or the pseudogene TRBV3-2), the J call TRBJ1-1; D not resolved. The CDR3 length is 16 residues. Germline V lookup: CDR1 LGHDT, CDR2 YNNKEL (reference sequence). V was pared by 5 bases and J by 1 base, with 17 bases between.

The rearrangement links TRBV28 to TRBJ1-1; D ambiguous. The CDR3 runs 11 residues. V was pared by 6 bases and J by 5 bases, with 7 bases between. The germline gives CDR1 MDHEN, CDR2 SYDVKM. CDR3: CASREWTEAFF. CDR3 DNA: TGTGCCAGCAGGGAGTGGACTGAAGCTTTCTTT.

DNA of the CDR3: TGTGCCAGCAGCTTAAGGACAGTAACTAATGAAAAACTGTTTTTT. Its protein is CASSLRTVTNEKLFF. This chain uses TRBV7-6 with TRBJ1-4, with D perhaps matching TRBD1 (6 bases). The CDR3 is made up of 15 amino acids. The germline V gene has CDR1 SGHVS and CDR2 FNYEAQ. With 2 bases removed from V and 1 base from J, the gap between germline ends came to 8 bases.